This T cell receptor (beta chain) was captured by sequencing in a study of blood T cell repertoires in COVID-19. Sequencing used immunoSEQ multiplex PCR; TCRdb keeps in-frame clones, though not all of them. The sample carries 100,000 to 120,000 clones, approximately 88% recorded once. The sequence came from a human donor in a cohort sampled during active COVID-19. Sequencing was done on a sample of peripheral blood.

CDR3 region: CASSSGTGGGYTF. CDR3 in DNA: TGTGCCAGCAGCTCCGGGACAGGGGGCGGCTACACCTTC. V usage is TRBV5-5 and J usage is TRBJ1-2, with TRBD1 identical over 12 bases. Germline CDR1 SGHKS, CDR2 YYEKEE (reference sequence). V gave up 3 bases and J gave up 8 bases; unmatched junction bases: 2. This CDR3 contains 13 residues.